Sequencing of this T cell receptor beta chain was carried out in a study of graft-versus-host responses after intestinal transplantation. Study-level information: Multivisceral, liver-intestinal, or isolated intestinal grafts went to recipients. Each patient got anti-thymocyte globulin induction, then tacrolimus and steroids for roughly 3 years. The study, taken as a whole, reports: HvG clone declines early post-transplant were associated with peak circulating GvH levels. Marrow from the recipient contained GvH clones, some of which had appeared first in ileum or blood.

The method was immunoSEQ multiplex PCR; TCRdb's version includes in-frame clones alone and lacks a portion of them. Of over 65,000 clones listed, around 90% are singletons. With respect to this clone: The target antigen is unknown.

The CDR3 is 15 residues long. V lost 1 base to trimming and J lost 1 base; unmatched junction nucleotides: 1. CDR1 is MGHRA, CDR2 YSYEKL, per germline. This TCR was sampled from a human donor who was the organ donor for an intestinal transplant. The sequencing used unstimulated CD8+ T cells sorted from spleen or lymph node cells, collected before transplant. This rearrangement joins TRBV4-1 to TRBJ2-7; 10 bases line up with TRBD1. CDR3 bases: TGCGCCAGCAGCCAAGGGACAGGGGGATCCTACGAGCAGTACTTC. Translation gives CASSQGTGGSYEQYF.